This entry is about one TCR beta chain. Its antigen remains unidentified. No much larger clone is present one base from it, and per-base qualities are unavailable. The library was obtained by the immunoSEQ multiplex PCR assay. Rearranged TCR beta chain sequences were amplified with the hsTCRB Kit following the manufacturer's protocol. TCRB libraries were sequenced on an Illumina MiSeq. In the original analysis: The proprietary platform of the kit vendor was used for demultiplexing, trimming and gene mapping. The table comes from immuneACCESS by way of TCRdb, which keeps in-frame sequences with V and J called. Part of the clones is missing from these tables; in studies checked, under half for an unresolved V gene and the rest for unknown reasons. V and J calls and clone size are as listed in that table; D and trimming were resolved from the DNA. A total of 49,000 or so clones appear in this sample, more than 70% of them only once. In total, the top ten clones hold 1.8% of the sample.

This sample is part of a study of a mutant IDH1 vaccine in newly diagnosed glioma (dated by TCRdb to the early 2020s). Notes on the research overall: Patients were given eight vaccinations, in weeks 1, 3, 5, 7, 11, 15, 19 and 23, which matched visits V03 through V10. Of the approximately 32 treated patients, approximately 62% were male and approximately 40% were female, and the mean age was around 40 years. In the chemotherapy-containing groups, vaccination started alongside temozolomide cycles, whereas in patients who had radiotherapy alone it started 4-6 weeks after radiotherapy. Before enrollment, patients had received standard therapy of radiotherapy alone, temozolomide alone, or radiochemotherapy with temozolomide; most received the combination. Six visits were used for peripheral blood collection: V03 (baseline), V05, V07, V10, V12 and V13. Longitudinal TCRB deep sequencing was performed for approximately 24 treated patients wherever samples were available for exploratory analyses.

The full study reports these points: The authors stated that sample limitations prevented analyses of patient blood samples from being reproduced. Vaccine-induced immune responses across multiple MHC alleles were detected in 93.3% of patients. Changes in the top peripheral T cell clonotypes picked up by TCRB sequencing did not appear to be linked to pseudoprogression. Selection of PBMC samples for TCRB deep sequencing was based on availability.

A distance of 15 bases separates the germline ends of V and J, which lose 1 base and 6 bases respectively. In the germline V gene, CDR1 corresponds to KGHSH and CDR2 to LQKENI. Its CDR3 holds 15 amino acids, cysteine through phenylalanine. CDR3 DNA is the only sequence kept; it has 45 bases, read in frame from the first base. The time point label on this specimen signifies: week 5, during vaccination. Each vaccine dose was 300 ug of a 20-mer mutant IDH1 peptide in Montanide, given subcutaneously with topical imiquimod. The donors had newly diagnosed IDH1-mutant astrocytomas of WHO grade 3 or 4 that showed loss of nuclear ATRX. The samples were drawn from NOA16, a multicentre, single-arm, open-label phase I trial in Germany that tested a mutant IDH1 peptide vaccine in humans for the first time. Genomic DNA for TCRB sequencing was isolated from EDTA blood with the DNeasy Blood and Tissue Kit.

The source was PBMCs, collected from a glioma patient whose treatment included an IDH1 peptide vaccine. This sequence uses TRBV18 and TRBJ2-5; the D gene is possibly TRBD1, with 5 bases matching. This clonotype was sampled from a woman aged 40-49 years with glioma. This receptor carries the CDR3 CASSPQGLESKTQYF. Read as DNA, the sequence is TGTGCCAGCTCACCACAGGGGCTGGAAAGTAAGACCCAGTACTTC.